This TCR beta chain stems from a study of T cells in Graves' hyperthyroidism and ophthalmopathy. Study-level information: The initial diagnosis was the point when peripheral blood was collected, ahead of any treatment.

V lost 6 bases, J lost 5 bases, and 9 bases stayed unmatched. The germline V gene encodes CDR1 MNHEY and CDR2 SMNVEV (reference sequence). This CDR3 region has 15 residues. Researchers amplified the TCR beta CDR3 regions from RNA transcripts. In the first-round RT-PCR of the TCR CDR3, the HTBI primer set was used. TCRdb reprocessed the multiplex PCR reads via MiXCR and lists one record per CDR3 protein. The data hold about 350,000 distinct CDR3 sequences, with around 13% observed a single time. The chain carries TRBV27 and TRBJ1-4; the match to TRBD1 covers 7 bases. Sequences were obtained from blood. The source is a woman aged 30 to 39 with Graves' hyperthyroidism. The CDR3 DNA sequence: TGTGCCAGCAGGGGAAAGTCAGGGGGAAATGAAAAACTGTTTTTT. This translates into CASRGKSGGNEKLFF.